These 3 T cell receptor beta chains share one sample of origin, sequenced in a study of T-cell memory formation after mild COVID-19 (dated by TCRdb to about 2021). Library preparation employed 5' RACE. The sample was run on an Illumina NovaSeq 6000. TCRdb handled the public reads itself, with Q25 trimming in fastp and clone calling in MiXCR, and kept productive beta chains. Rows matching on CDR3 protein sequence are summarized as one entry with the most common DNA and genes. In this sample the table shows about 390,000 distinct CDR3 sequences, 15% to 20% of which occur a single time. The top ten constitute under 25% of the sample. Input material: PBMCs or a T cell subset sorted from them (not recorded which). Receptors originate from a man younger than 35 who had mild COVID-19 (a few samples of this study predate the infection). The sample titles of this study are shuffled in the database, so cell type and time point are left out; the donor was told from shared clones.

In its sample, this clonotype was seen once. The gene calls are TRBV20-1 and TRBJ2-2; D may be TRBD1 or TRBD2 (6 bases each). Trimming pared 6 bases from V and 3 bases from J, leaving 11 bases between. CDR1 and CDR2 (germline): DFQATT, SNEGSKA (reference sequence). This CDR3 contains 13 residues. CDR3 nucleotide sequence: TGCAGTGCCGAGGGGGGCGACACCGGGGAGCTGTTTTTT. This translates into CSAEGGDTGELFF.

This clonotype was seen only a few times. V usage is TRBV4-3 and J usage is TRBJ2-1, with D possibly matching TRBD1 (6 bases). CDR3 length: 14 amino acids. The germline V gene has CDR1 LGHNA and CDR2 YSLEER. Trimming stripped 2 bases from V and 4 bases from J, with 9 bases between. CDR3 bases: TGCGCCAGCAGCCAATTACAGGGTTACAATGAGCAGTTCTTC. Protein product: CASSQLQGYNEQFF.

In this sample, this clonotype turned up a few times. The chain recombines TRBV4-2 with TRBJ1-4; D is unclear. CDR3 length: 14 residues. Germline V gene lookup returns CDR1 LGHNA and CDR2 YNFKEQ. V dropped 3 bases and J dropped 7 bases, with 12 bases sitting between them. CDR3 sequence reads: CASSQGGLPEKLFF. In DNA form, the CDR3 reads TGTGCCAGCAGCCAGGGAGGGTTGCCTGAAAAACTGTTTTTT.